The present entry profiles one TCR beta chain with its context. Its target is not known. The PCR had 60 Vbeta and 13 Jbeta primers. Produced via immunoSEQ multiplex PCR; TCRdb's table is partial and in-frame only. Of some 160,000 clones listed, roughly 80% are singletons. The data are from a study of cytomegalovirus exposure and HLA in healthy donors. General study points: Most TCR sequences showed up rarely, but some public TCRs showed up in many donors.

The sequenced sample consisted of PBMCs. This TCR was recovered from a woman aged 40 to 50 in good health and CMV-seronegative.

The CDR3 DNA follows: TGTGCCAGCAGTGGGGCTGCAAAAACCTACGAGCAGTACTTC. Translating it yields CASSGAAKTYEQYF. This rearrangement joins TRBV6-1 to TRBJ2-7; D gene ambiguous. Germline V gene lookup returns CDR1 MNHNS and CDR2 SASEGT. The CDR3 extends over 14 amino acids. Trimming cost V 4 bases and J 2 bases, with 12 bases left between them.